Below are 10 T cell receptor beta chains sequenced from a single sample in a study of blood T cell repertoires in COVID-19. Repertoires were generated with immunoSEQ multiplex PCR, while TCRdb's copy carries only in-frame clones and drops some. The table shows 150,000 to 200,000 clones, with roughly 79% occurring only once. The source material was peripheral blood. The receptors come from a woman in her 70s with acute or convalescent COVID-19.

The chain recombines TRBV18 with TRBJ1-4; no clear D. The CDR3 spans 15 residues. Trimming took off 6 bases at V and 4 bases at J, with 15 bases between the two ends. Germline V gene data show CDR1 as KGHSH and CDR2 as LQKENI. This CDR3 is CASSLSARDNEKLFF. CDR3 in DNA: TGTGCCAGCTCCCTTAGCGCACGGGATAATGAAAAACTGTTTTTT. Variable domain in full (rest from reference TRBV18 and TRBJ1-4): NAGVMQNPRHLVRRRGQEARLRCSPMKGHSHVYWYRQLPEEGLKFMVYLQKENIIDESGMPKERFSAEFPKEGPSILRIQQVVRGDSAAYFCASSLSARDNEKLFFGSGTQLSVL.

This clone was observed once. The rearrangement links TRBV3-1 (or the pseudogene TRBV3-2) to TRBJ1-2; D gene uncertain. CDR3 length: 14 amino acids. Germline CDR1 is LGHDT and CDR2 is YNNKEL (reference sequence). The V gene lost 5 bases and the J gene lost 3 bases, with 13 bases spanning the gap. The CDR3 DNA reads TGTGCCAGCAGCGGGGAGGGCCTATACTATGGCTACACCTTC. This sequence encodes CASSGEGLYYGYTF.

This clone was detected only once. The chain couples TRBV3-1 (or the pseudogene TRBV3-2) to TRBJ2-1, with 7 positions matching TRBD2. In germline, CDR1 is LGHDT, CDR2 YNNKEL (reference sequence). CDR3 length: 15 amino acids. Trimming cost V 2 bases and J 7 bases; bases outside gene matches: 8. The CDR3 loop reads CASSQRGGRRNEQFF. The CDR3 bases are TGTGCCAGCAGCCAACGGGGCGGGAGAAGGAATGAGCAGTTCTTC.

This clone appeared once. The rearrangement links TRBV7-9 to TRBJ1-2; D perhaps matches TRBD1 (6 bases). Trimming left V 1 base short and J 5 bases short, with 17 bases between. CDR3 length: 16 residues. The germline V gene has CDR1 SEHNR and CDR2 FQNEAQ (reference sequence). CDR3 in DNA: TGTGCCAGCAGCTTAGGGGTATGGGGGCGAGCTTATGGCTACACCTTC. Translation: CASSLGVWGRAYGYTF.

The V and J genes are TRBV12-3 or TRBV12-4 and TRBJ1-6; maybe TRBD1 (5 bases). The CDR3 totals 13 residues. With 2 bases removed from V and 8 bases from J, the gap between germline ends came to 7 bases. The CDR3 bases are TGTGCCAGCAGTTTAACGGGGGATTCACCCCTCCACTTT. Protein sequence: CASSLTGDSPLHF.

V and J are TRBV29-1 and TRBJ1-3; 8 positions agree with TRBD1. J was trimmed by 0 bases and V by 4 bases; bases with no gene match: 8. The CDR3 spans 16 residues. The germline gives CDR1 SQVTM, CDR2 ANQGSEA. The DNA for the CDR3 is TGCAGCGTTGCAAACCGACAGGGGAACTCTGGAAACACCATATATTTT. This codes for CSVANRQGNSGNTIYF. Complete variable domain (other parts from reference TRBV29-1 and TRBJ1-3): SAVISQKPSRDICQRGTSLTIQCQVDSQVTMMFWYRQQPGQSLTLIATANQGSEATYESGFVIDKFPISRPNLTFSTLTVSNMSPEDSSIYLCSVANRQGNSGNTIYFGEGSWLTVV.

The V gene is TRBV19, the J gene TRBJ2-7; D might be TRBD1 (6 bases). V lost 0 bases and J lost 3, with 12 bases in between. The CDR3 is made up of 15 amino acids. Germline lookup yields CDR1 LNHDA and CDR2 SQIVND (reference sequence). The CDR3 DNA is TGTGCCAGTAGTATAGATCCGGGACACTTCTACGAGCAGTACTTC. Translating it yields CASSIDPGHFYEQYF.

The chain employs TRBV7-3 and TRBJ2-1; 12 nucleotides align to TRBD2. With V trimmed by 5 bases and J by 6 bases, 2 bases remained unmatched. Germline assignment: CDR1 SGHTA and CDR2 FQGTGA. This CDR3 spans 14 amino acids. This CDR3 reads CASSQGLAGNEQFF. DNA for the CDR3: TGTGCCAGCAGCCAGGGACTAGCGGGCAATGAGCAGTTCTTC.

The rearrangement uses TRBV30 and TRBJ2-7; 8 bases agree with TRBD2. The CDR3 is 13 residues long. Losses at the gene ends were 2 bases for V and 5 bases for J; bases not matched to a gene: 5. Germline CDR1 is GTSNPN and CDR2 is SVGIG (reference sequence). The CDR3 region has the DNA TGTGCCTGGAGTCATAGGACTAGCCACGAGCAGTACTTC. Residues: CAWSHRTSHEQYF.

The rearrangement links TRBV19 to TRBJ2-4; TRBD1 agrees at 7 bases. From germline, CDR1 is LNHDA and CDR2 SQIVND (reference sequence). The V segment lost 6 bases and the J segment 0 bases; nucleotides outside the gene matches: 11. This CDR3 has 17 residues. DNA for the CDR3: TGTGCCAGTAGCCGGACGACAGGGTTCGGAGCCAAAAACATTCAGTACTTC. Amino acids: CASSRTTGFGAKNIQYF.